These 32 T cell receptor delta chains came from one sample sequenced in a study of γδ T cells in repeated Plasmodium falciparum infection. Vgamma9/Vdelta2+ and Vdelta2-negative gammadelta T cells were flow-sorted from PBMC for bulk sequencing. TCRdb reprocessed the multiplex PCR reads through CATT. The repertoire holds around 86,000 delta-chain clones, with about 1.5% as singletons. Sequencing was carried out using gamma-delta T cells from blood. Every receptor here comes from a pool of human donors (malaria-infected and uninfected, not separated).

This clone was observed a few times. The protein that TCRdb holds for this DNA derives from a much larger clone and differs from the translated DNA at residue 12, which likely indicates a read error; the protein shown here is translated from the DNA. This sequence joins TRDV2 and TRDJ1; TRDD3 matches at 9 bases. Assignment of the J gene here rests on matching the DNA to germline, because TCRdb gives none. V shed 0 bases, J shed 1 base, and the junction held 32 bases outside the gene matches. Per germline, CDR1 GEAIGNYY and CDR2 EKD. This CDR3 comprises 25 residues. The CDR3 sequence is CACDTVGLGGYSANRVSETTDKLIF. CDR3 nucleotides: TGTGCCTGTGACACCGTCGGTCTGGGGGGATACTCGGCGAACCGCGTATCCGAGACCACCGATAAACTCATCTTT.

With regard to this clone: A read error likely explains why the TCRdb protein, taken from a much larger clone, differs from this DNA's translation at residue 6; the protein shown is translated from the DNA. The CDR3 is CACDVLDWGFGSSWDTRQMFF. The CDR3 DNA reads as TGTGCCTGTGACGTCCTGGACTGGGGGTTCGGAAGCTCCTGGGACACCCGACAGATGTTTTTC. The V and J genes are TRDV2 and TRDJ3; 8 bases are shared with TRDD3. No J segment appears in TCRdb, so it was assigned here by matching the sequence to germline. This CDR3 comprises 21 residues. Germline loops: CDR1 GEAIGNYY, CDR2 EKD. Trimming removed 3 bases from V and 0 bases from J; junction bases left unmatched: 15.

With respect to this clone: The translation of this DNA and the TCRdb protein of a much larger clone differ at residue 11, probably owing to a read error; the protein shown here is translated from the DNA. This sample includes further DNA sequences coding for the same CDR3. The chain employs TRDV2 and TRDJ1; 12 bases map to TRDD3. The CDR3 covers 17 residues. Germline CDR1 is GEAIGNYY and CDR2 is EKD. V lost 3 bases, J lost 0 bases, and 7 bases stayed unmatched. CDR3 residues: CACDSLLGDTHTDKLIF. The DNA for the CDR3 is TGTGCCTGTGACTCCTTACTGGGGGATACCCACACCGATAAACTCATCTTT.

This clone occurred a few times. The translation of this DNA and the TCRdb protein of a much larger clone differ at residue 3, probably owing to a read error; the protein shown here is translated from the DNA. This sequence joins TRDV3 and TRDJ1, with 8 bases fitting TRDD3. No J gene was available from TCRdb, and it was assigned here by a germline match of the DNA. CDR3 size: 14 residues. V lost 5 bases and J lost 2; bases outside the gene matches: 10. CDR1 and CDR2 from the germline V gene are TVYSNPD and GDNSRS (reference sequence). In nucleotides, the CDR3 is TGTGCCCCCCCCAGAACTGGGGGGACCGATAAACTCATCTTT. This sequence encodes CAPPRTGGTDKLIF.

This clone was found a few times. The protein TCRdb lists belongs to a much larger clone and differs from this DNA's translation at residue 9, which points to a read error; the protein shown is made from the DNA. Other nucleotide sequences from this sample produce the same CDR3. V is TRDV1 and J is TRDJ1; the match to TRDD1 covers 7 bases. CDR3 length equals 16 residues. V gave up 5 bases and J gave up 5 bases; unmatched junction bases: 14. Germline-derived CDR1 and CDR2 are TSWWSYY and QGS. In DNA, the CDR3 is TGTGCTCTTGGGCTACCTAGGAAGGAAATAGAAGATAAACTCATCTTT. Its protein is CALGLPRKEIEDKLIF.

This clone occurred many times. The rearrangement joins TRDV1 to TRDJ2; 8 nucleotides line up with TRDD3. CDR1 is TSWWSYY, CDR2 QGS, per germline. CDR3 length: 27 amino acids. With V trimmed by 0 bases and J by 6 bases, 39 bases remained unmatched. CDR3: CALGELLSSYVGSYSVLGATGAAQLFF. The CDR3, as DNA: TGTGCTCTTGGGGAACTACTCTCCTCCTACGTGGGGTCGTACTCGGTACTGGGGGCCACCGGGGCAGCACAACTCTTCTTT.

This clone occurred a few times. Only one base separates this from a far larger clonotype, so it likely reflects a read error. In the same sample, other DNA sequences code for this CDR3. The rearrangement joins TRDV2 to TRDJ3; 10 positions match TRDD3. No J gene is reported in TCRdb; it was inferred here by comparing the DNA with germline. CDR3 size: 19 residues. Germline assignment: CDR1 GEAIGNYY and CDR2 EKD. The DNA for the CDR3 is TGTGCCTGTGACACCGTCTGGGGGATAAGCTCCTGGGACACCCGGCAGATGTTTTTC. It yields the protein CACDTVWGISSWDTRQMFF.

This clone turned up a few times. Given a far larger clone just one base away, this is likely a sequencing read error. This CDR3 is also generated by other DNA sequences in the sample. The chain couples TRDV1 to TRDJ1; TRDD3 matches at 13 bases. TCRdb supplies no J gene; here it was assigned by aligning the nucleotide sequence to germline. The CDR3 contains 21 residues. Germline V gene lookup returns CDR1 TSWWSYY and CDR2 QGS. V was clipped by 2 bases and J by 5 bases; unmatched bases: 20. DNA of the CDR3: TGTGCTCTTGGGGAAATCCCCGGAGGGTACTGGGGGATACGCGTGGGAGATAAACTCATCTTT. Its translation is CALGEIPGGYWGIRVGDKLIF.

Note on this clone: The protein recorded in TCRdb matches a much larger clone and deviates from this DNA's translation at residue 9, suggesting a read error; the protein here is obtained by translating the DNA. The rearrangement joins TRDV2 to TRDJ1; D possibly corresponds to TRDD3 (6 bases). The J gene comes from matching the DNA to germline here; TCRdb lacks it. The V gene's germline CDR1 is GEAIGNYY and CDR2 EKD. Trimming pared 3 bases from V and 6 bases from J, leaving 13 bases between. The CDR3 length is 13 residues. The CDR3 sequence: CACDRLGTNKLIF. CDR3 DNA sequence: TGTGCCTGTGACCGTCTGGGGACCAATAAACTCATCTTT.

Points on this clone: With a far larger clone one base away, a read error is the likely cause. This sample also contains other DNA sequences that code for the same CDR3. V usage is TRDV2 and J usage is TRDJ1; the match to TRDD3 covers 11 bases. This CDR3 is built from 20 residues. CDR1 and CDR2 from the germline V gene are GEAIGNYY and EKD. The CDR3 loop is CACDTEKVLGDKVYTDKLIF. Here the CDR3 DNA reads TGTGCCTGTGACACCGAGAAAGTACTGGGGGATAAGGTGTACACCGATAAACTCATCTTC.

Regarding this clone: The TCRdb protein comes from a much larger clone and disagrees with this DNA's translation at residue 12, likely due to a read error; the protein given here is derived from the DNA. The CDR3 sequence: CALGEHEGIGTGKLIF. CDR3 DNA sequence: TGTGCTCTTGGGGAACATGAGGGAATAGGGACCGGTAAACTCATCTTT. V gene TRDV1 combines with J gene TRDJ1; maybe TRDD1 (5 bases). The J gene was not available in TCRdb and was assigned here by matching the DNA to germline segments. The CDR3 spans 16 residues. Per germline, CDR1 TSWWSYY and CDR2 QGS.

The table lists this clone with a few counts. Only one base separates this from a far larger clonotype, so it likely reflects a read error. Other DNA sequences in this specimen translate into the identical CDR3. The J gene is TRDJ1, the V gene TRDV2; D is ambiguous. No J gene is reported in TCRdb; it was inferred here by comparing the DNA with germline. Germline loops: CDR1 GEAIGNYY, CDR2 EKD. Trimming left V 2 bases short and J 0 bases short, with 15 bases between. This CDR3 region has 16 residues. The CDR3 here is CACDKNRGRYTDKLIF. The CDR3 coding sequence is TGTGCCTGTGACAAGAACCGGGGTCGTTACACCGATAAACTCATCTTT.

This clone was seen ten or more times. In DNA, the CDR3 is TGTGCTCTTGGGGATCCCCGCCCTAGTCGGTACTGGGGGAGCACCGATAAACTCATCTTT. Translating it yields CALGDPRPSRYWGSTDKLIF. This chain joins TRDV1 and TRDJ1; 9 bases align to TRDD3. Because TCRdb records no J gene, it was assigned here through a match of the DNA to germline. CDR1 TSWWSYY and CDR2 QGS come from the germline V gene. This CDR3 region has 20 residues. V was clipped by 3 bases and J by 1 base; unmatched bases: 18.

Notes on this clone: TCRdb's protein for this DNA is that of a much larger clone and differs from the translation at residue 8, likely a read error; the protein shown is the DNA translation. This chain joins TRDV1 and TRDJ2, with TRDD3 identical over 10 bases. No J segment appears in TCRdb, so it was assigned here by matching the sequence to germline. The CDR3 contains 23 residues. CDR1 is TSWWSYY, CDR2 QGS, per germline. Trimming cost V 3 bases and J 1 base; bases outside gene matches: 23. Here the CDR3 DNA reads TGTGCTCTTGGGGATCTAAGTCCTCCTAGCCAGACTGGGGGATGTAATTTGACAGCACAACTCTTCTTT. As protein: CALGDLSPPSQTGGCNLTAQLFF.

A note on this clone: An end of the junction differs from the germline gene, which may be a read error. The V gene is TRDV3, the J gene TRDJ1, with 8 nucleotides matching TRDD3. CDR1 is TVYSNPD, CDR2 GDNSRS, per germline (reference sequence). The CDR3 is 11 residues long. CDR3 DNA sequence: TGCAGTGGGGGATACACCGATAAACTCATCTTT. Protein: CSGGYTDKLIF.

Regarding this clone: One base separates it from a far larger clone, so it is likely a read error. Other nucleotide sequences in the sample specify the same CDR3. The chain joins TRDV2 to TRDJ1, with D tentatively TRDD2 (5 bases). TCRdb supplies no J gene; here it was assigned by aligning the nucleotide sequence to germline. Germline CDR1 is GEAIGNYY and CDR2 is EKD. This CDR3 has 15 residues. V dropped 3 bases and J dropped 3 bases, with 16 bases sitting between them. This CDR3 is CACDPLLLRADKLIF. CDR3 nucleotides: TGTGCCTGTGACCCTTTACTCCTAAGGGCCGATAAACTCATCTTT.

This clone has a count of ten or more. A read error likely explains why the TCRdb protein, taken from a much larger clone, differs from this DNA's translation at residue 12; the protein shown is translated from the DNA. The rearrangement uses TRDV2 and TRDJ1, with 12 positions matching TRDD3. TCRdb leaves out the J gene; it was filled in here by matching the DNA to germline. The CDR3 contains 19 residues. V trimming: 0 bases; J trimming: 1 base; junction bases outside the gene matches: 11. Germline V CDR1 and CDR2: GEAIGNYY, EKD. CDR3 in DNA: TGTGCCTGTGACACCCGTACTGGGGGATACTCAGCCTTCACCGATAAACTCATCTTT. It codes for CACDTRTGGYSAFTDKLIF.

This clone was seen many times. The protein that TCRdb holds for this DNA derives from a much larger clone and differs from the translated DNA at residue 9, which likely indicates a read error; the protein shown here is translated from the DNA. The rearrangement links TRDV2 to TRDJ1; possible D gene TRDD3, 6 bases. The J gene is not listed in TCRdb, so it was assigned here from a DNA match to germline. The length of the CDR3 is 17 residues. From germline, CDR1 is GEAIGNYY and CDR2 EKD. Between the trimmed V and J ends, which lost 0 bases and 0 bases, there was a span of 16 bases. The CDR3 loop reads CACDTVGTRGYTDKLIF. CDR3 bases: TGTGCCTGTGACACCGTCGGTACTAGGGGATACACCGATAAACTCATCTTT.

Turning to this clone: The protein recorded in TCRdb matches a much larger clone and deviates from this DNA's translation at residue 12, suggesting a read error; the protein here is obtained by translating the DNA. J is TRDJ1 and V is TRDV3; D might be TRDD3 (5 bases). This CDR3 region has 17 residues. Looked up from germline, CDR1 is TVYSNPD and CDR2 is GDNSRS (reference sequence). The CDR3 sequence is CAFRGAWVPWETGKLIF. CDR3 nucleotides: TGTGCCTTCCGTGGGGCTTGGGTCCCATGGGAGACCGGTAAACTCATCTTT.

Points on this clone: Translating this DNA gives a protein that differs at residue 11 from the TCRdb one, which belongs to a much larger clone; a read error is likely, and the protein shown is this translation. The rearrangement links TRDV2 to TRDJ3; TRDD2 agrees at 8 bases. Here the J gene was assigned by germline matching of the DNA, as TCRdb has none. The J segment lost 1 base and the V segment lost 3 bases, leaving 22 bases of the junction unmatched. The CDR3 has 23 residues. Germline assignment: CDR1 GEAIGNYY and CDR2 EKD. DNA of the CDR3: TGTGCCTGTGACCCACTTCCTACGAGGATATCCACAGCTAAGTCCTGGGACACCCGACAGATGTTTTTC. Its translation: CACDPLPTRISTAKSWDTRQMFF.

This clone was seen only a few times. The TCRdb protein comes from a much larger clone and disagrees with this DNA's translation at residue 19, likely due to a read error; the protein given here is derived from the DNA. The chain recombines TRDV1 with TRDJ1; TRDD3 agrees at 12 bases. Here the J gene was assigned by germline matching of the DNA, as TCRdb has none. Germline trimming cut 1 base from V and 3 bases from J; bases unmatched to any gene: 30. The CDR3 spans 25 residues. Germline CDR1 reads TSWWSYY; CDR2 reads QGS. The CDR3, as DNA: TGTGCTCTTGGGGAACCCCGGGGCGGCCTTCCTACACTGGGGGATACCCTGTGCCTTGCCGATAAACTCATCTTT. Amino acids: CALGEPRGGLPTLGDTLCLADKLIF.

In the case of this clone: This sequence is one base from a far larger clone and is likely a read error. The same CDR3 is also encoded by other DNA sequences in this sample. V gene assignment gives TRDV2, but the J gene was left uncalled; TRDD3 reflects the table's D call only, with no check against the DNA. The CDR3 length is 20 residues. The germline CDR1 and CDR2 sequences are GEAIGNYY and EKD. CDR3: CACDTLTGGPSSWDTRQMFF. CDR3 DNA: TGTGCCTGTGACACTCTTACTGGGGGACCTAGCTCCTGGGACACCCGACAGATGTTCTTC.

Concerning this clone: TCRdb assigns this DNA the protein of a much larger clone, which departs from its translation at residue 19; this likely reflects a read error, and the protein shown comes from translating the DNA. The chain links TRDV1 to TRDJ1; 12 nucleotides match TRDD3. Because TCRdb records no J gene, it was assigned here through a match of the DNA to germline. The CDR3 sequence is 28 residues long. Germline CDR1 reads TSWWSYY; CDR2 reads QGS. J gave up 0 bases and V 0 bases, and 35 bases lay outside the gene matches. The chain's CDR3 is CALGELRGYRGPGYWGIQHPYYTDKLIF. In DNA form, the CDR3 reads TGTGCTCTTGGGGAACTAAGAGGGTACCGTGGACCCGGATACTGGGGGATACAACACCCCTACTACACCGATAAACTCATCTTT.

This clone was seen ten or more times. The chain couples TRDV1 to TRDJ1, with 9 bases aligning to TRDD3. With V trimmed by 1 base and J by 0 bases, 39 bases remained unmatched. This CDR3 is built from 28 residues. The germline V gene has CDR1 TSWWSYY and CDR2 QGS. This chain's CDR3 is CALGERPYPTLLGGYTTIAVRYTDKLIF. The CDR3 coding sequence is TGTGCTCTTGGGGAACGTCCCTACCCCACCTTACTGGGGGGATACACCACGATCGCCGTGCGGTACACCGATAAACTCATCTTT.

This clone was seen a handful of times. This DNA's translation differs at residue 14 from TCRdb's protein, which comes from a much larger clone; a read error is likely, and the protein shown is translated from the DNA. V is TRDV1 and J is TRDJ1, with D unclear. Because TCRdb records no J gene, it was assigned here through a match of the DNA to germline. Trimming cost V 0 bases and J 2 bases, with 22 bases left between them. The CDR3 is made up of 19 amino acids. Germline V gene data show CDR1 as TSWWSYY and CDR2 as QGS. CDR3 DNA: TGTGCTCTTGGGGAACTAGTTGGTATTGGGCGGAAACAAACCGATAAACTCATCTTT. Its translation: CALGELVGIGRKQTDKLIF.

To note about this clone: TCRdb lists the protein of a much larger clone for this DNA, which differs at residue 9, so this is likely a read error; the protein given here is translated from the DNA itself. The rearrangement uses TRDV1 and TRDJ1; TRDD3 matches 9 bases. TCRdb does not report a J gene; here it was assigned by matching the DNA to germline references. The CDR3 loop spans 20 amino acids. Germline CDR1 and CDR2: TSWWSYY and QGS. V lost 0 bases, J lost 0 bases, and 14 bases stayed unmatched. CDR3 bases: TGTGCTCTTGGGGAACTTGGAAGACGGGGGATACTTAGGTACACCGATAAACTCATCTTT. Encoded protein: CALGELGRRGILRYTDKLIF.

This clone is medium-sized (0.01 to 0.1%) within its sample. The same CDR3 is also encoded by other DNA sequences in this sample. The chain's CDR3 is CACDTVYGMGELYTDKLIF. CDR3 DNA sequence: TGTGCCTGTGACACCGTTTATGGGATGGGGGAGCTGTACACCGATAAACTCATCTTT. This chain uses TRDV2 with TRDJ1, with 7 bases that match TRDD3. CDR3 size: 19 residues. The trim removed 0 bases at V and 0 bases at J, leaving 15 bases unmatched. CDR1 and CDR2 from the germline V gene are GEAIGNYY and EKD.

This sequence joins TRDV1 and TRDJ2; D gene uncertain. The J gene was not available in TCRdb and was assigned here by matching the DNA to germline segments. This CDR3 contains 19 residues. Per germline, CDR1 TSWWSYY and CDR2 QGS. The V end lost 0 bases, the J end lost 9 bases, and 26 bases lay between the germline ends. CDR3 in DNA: TGTGCTCTTGGGGAACTGGGTCCGACCCCCTCGGAGATCGAACCACAACTCTTCTTT. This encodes CALGELGPTPSEIEPQLFF.

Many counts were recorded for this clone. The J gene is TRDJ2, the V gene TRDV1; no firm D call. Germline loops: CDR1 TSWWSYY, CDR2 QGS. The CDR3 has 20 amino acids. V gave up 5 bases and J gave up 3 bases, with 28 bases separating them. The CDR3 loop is CALGKSVYGSTPEMTAQLFF. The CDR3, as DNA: TGTGCTCTTGGGAAATCTGTCTACGGATCCACTCCCGAAATGACAGCACAACTCTTCTTT.

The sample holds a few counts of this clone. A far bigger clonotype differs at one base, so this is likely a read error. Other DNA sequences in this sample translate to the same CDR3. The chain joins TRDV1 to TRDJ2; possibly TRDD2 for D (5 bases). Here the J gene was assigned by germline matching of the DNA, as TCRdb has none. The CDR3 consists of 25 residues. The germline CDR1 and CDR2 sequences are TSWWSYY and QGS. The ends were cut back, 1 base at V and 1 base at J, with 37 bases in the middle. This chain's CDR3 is CALGEPYPSPIPTSPAPHLTAQLFF. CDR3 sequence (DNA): TGTGCTCTTGGGGAACCCTACCCATCTCCAATTCCGACATCTCCGGCCCCTCATTTGACAGCACAACTCTTCTTT.

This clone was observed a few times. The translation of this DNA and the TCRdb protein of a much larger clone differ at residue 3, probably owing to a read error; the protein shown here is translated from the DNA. CDR3 sequence: CAPGNPLGDDKLIF. The CDR3 DNA follows: TGTGCTCCTGGGAATCCCCTTGGTGACGATAAACTCATCTTT. The chain combines TRDV1 with TRDJ1; perhaps TRDD3 as D (5 bases). No J segment appears in TCRdb, so it was assigned here by matching the sequence to germline. CDR3 length: 14 amino acids. The germline V gene encodes CDR1 TSWWSYY and CDR2 QGS.

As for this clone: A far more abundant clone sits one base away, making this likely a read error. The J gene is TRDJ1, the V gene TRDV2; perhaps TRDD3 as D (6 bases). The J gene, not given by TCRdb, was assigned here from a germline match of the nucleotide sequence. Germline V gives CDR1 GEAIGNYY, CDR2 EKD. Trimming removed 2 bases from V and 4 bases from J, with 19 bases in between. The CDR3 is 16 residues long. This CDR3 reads CACDSVLGTLNDKLIF. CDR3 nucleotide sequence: TGTGCCTGTGACAGCGTGCTGGGGACCCTGAACGATAAACTCATCTTT.